This section outlines one TCR beta chain sequence together with its context. The CDR3 runs to 13 residues. Trimming took 4 bases from V and 10 from J; bases not matched to a gene: 5. CDR1 and CDR2 (germline): SGHRS, YFSETQ. This sample was taken from a study of blood T cell repertoires in COVID-19. Method: immunoSEQ multiplex PCR; TCRdb's copy keeps in-frame clones and lacks some. The repertoire includes 120,000 to 150,000 clones, approximately 84% of them detected once, and 6% to 7.5% sits in the top ten. The genes are TRBV5-1 and TRBJ1-6, with 7 bases fitting TRBD1. What was sequenced was peripheral blood. This receptor was taken from a human donor in a cohort sampled during active COVID-19. CDR3 loop: CASSNTGASPLHF. The CDR3 DNA reads TGCGCCAGCAGCAATACAGGGGCCTCACCCCTCCACTTT.